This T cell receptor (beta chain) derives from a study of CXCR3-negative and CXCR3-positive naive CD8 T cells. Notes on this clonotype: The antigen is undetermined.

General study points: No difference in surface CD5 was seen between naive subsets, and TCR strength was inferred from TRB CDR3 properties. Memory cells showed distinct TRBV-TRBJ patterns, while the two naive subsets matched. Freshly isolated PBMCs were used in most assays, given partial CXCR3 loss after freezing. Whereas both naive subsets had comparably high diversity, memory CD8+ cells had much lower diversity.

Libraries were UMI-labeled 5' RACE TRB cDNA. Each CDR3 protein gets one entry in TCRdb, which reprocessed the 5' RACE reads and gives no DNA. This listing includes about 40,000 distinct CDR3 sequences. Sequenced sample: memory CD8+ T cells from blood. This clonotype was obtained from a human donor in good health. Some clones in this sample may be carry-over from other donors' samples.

CDR3 residues: CASSYTTANTEAFF. The rearrangement uses TRBV7-2 and TRBJ1-1; TCRdb names TRBD1, which stays unverified in the absence of DNA. This CDR3 contains 14 residues. CDR1 and CDR2 (germline): SGHTA, FQGNSA.